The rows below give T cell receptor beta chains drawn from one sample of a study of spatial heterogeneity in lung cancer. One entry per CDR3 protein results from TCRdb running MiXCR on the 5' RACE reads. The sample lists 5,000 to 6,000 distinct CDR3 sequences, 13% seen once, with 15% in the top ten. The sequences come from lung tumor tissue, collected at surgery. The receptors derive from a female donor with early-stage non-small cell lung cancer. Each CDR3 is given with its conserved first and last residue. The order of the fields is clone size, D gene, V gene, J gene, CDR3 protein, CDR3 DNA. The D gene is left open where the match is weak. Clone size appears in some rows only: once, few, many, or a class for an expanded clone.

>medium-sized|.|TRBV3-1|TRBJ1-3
CASSPRRTGNTIYF
TGTGCCAGCAGCCCCAGGAGGACTGGAAACACCATATATTTT
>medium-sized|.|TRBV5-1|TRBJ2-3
CASSLTSTSSTDTQYF
TGCGCCAGCAGCTTAACTAGCACCTCCTCCACAGATACGCAGTATTTT
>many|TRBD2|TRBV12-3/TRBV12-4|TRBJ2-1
CASGREGPYNEQFF
TGTGCCAGCGGGCGGGAGGGCCCCTACAATGAGCAGTTCTTC
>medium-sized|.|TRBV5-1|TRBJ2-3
CASSKENTDTQYF
TGCGCCAGCAGCAAGGAGAACACAGATACGCAGTATTTT
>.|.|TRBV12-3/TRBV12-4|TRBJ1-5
CASSQGTKIQPQHF
TGTGCCAGCAGTCAGGGGACAAAAATTCAGCCCCAGCATTTT
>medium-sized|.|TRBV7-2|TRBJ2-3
CASSLSSAGGIDTQYF
TGTGCCAGCAGCTTAAGTTCGGCAGGGGGGATCGATACGCAGTATTTT
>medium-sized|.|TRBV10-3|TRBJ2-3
CAISGSWDISADTQYF
TGTGCCATCAGTGGATCGTGGGACATCAGCGCAGATACGCAGTATTTT
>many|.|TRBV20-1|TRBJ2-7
CSARAASTDSYEQYF
TGCAGTGCTAGAGCCGCCTCCACGGACTCCTACGAGCAGTACTTC
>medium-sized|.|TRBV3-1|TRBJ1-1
CASSQVAGGSTEAFF
TGTGCCAGCAGCCAGGTAGCCGGCGGGAGCACTGAAGCTTTCTTT
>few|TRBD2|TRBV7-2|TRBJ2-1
CASSLTSGSTNEQFF
TGTGCCAGCAGTTTGACTAGCGGGAGTACCAATGAGCAGTTCTTC
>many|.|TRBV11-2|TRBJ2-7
CASMTRGLAYEQYF
TGTGCCAGCATGACACGGGGTTTGGCCTACGAGCAGTACTTC
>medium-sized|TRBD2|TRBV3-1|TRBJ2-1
CASSPVGGSLNEQFF
TGTGCCAGCAGCCCCGTCGGCGGGAGTCTCAATGAGCAGTTCTTC
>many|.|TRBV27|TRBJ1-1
CASSLSGGRAFF
TGTGCCAGCAGTTTATCTGGGGGAAGAGCTTTCTTT
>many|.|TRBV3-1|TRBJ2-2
CASSPSVVGELFF
TGTGCCAGCAGTCCGTCAGTGGTCGGGGAGCTGTTTTTT
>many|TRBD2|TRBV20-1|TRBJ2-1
CSARASGRANNEQFF
TGCAGTGCTAGAGCGAGCGGGAGGGCCAACAATGAGCAGTTCTTC
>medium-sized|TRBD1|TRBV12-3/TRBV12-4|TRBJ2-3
CASSLRDSLRADTQYF
TGTGCCAGCAGTCTAAGGGACAGCCTTCGCGCAGATACGCAGTATTTT
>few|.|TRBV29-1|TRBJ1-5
CTALGHPYSNQPQHF
TGCACCGCCCTGGGACACCCTTATAGCAATCAGCCCCAGCATTTT
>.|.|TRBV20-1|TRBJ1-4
CSARQPEGEKLFF
TGCAGTGCGCGACAGCCAGAAGGTGAAAAACTGTTTTTT
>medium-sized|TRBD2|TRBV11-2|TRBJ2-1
CASRQQKGLAGRTSYNEQFF
TGTGCCAGCAGACAGCAAAAGGGACTAGCGGGAAGGACGTCCTACAATGAGCAGTTCTTC
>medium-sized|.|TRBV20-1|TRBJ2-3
CSASWQGTDTQYF
TGCAGTGCTAGTTGGCAGGGCACAGATACGCAGTATTTT
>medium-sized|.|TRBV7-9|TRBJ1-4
CASSLGRPSNEKLFF
TGTGCCAGCAGCTTAGGACGGCCCAGTAATGAAAAACTGTTTTTT
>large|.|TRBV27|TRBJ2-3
CASSFSGTSSHVATDTQYF
TGTGCCAGCAGTTTTTCGGGGACAAGTTCACACGTAGCCACAGATACGCAGTATTTT
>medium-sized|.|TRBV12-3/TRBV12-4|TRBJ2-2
CASRIPGTGELFF
TGTGCCAGCAGGATACCCGGGACCGGGGAGCTGTTTTTT
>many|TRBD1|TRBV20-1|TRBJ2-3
CSARVTGARGTDTQYF
TGCAGTGCTAGAGTAACAGGGGCGAGGGGCACAGATACGCAGTATTTT
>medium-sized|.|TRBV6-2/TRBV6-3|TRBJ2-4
CASSSYRGLAKNIQYF
TGTGCCAGCAGTTCTTACCGGGGCCTAGCCAAAAACATTCAGTACTTC
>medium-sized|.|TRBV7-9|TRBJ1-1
CASSLGLEAFF
TGTGCCAGCAGCTTAGGACTTGAAGCTTTCTTT
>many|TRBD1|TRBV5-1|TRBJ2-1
CASSLLPGQGGYNEQFF
TGCGCCAGCAGCTTACTACCGGGACAGGGAGGCTACAATGAGCAGTTCTTC
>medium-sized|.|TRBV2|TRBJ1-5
CASSGAGVEQPQHF
TGTGCCAGCAGTGGCGCAGGGGTTGAGCAGCCCCAGCATTTT
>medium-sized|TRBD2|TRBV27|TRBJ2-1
CASSSGTTSNEQFF
TGTGCCAGCAGTTCCGGGACTACTAGCAATGAGCAGTTCTTC
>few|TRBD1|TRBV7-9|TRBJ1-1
CASSPKPRQGARAFF
TGTGCCAGCAGCCCAAAACCAAGACAGGGGGCGAGAGCTTTCTTT
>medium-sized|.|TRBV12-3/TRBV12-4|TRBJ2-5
CASSWGSETQYF
TGTGCCAGTTCTTGGGGCTCAGAGACCCAGTACTTC
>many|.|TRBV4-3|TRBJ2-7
CASSPAGAGYEQYF
TGCGCCAGCAGCCCGGCGGGGGCTGGCTACGAGCAGTACTTC
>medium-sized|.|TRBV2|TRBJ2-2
CASSGEITGELFF
TGTGCCAGCAGTGGGGAGATCACCGGGGAGCTGTTTTTT
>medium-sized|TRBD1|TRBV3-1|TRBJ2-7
CASSQQGAFYEQYF
TGTGCCAGCAGCCAACAGGGGGCTTTCTACGAGCAGTACTTC
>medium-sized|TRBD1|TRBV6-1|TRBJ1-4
CASSGTPGQGASAEKLFF
TGTGCCAGCAGTGGAACTCCGGGACAGGGGGCTTCAGCTGAAAAACTGTTTTTT
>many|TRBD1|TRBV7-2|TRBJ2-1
CASSPGQGGYNEQFF
TGTGCCAGCAGCCCCGGACAGGGAGGTTACAATGAGCAGTTCTTC
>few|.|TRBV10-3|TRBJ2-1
CAISGGERLNEQFF
TGTGCCATCAGTGGTGGGGAGCGTCTAAATGAGCAGTTCTTC
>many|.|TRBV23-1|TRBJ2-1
CASILGQPNYNEQFF
TGCGCCAGCATCCTTGGCCAGCCCAACTACAATGAGCAGTTCTTC
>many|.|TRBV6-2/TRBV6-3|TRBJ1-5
CASSTERLARAQHF
TGTGCCAGCAGCACAGAGAGATTAGCAAGAGCCCAGCATTTT
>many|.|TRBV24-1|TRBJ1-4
CATSANSHNEKLFF
TGTGCCACCAGTGCAAACAGCCATAATGAAAAACTGTTTTTT
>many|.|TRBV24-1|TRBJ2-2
CATSDQTPLTGELFF
TGTGCCACCAGTGATCAAACACCACTCACCGGGGAGCTGTTTTTT
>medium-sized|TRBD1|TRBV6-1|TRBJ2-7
CASSRPGQTTYEQYF
TGTGCCAGCAGCAGACCGGGACAGACCACCTACGAGCAGTACTTC
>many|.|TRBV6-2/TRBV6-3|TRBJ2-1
CASSKTAANEQFF
TGTGCCAGCAGTAAGACAGCGGCGAATGAGCAGTTCTTC
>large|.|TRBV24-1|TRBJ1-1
CATRGGNLDTEAFF
TGTGCCACCCGTGGCGGTAATCTGGACACTGAAGCTTTCTTT
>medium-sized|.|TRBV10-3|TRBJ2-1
CAISPDYNEQFF
TGTGCCATCAGCCCCGACTACAATGAGCAGTTCTTC
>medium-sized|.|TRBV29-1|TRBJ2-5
CSVDAGPFQETQYF
TGCAGCGTTGATGCCGGACCGTTCCAAGAGACCCAGTACTTC